Below, 7 T cell receptor beta chains from the same sample are listed, as sequenced in a study of post-analysis software for immune sequencing data. The library was made from cDNA and included unique molecular identifiers. One entry per CDR3 protein results from TCRdb running MiXCR on the PCR reads. The sample lists 350,000 to 500,000 distinct CDR3 sequences, over 30% occurring once. Antigens for these TCRs are unknown. Findings of the study overall: Roughly five TRBV segments were significantly more frequent in patients than in controls. TRBV5-6, TRBV5-1 and TRBV20-1 were among these segments.

Input material: blood. These receptors all come from a girl aged 2-10 years with multiple sclerosis.

The gene calls are TRBV28 and TRBJ1-1; D unclear. In germline, CDR1 is MDHEN, CDR2 SYDVKM. This CDR3 region has 21 residues. The V gene lost 1 base and the J gene lost 8 bases, with 35 bases spanning the gap. The CDR3 spells CASSLSARKVGGPYGLKEAFF. The CDR3 DNA sequence: TGTGCCAGCAGTTTATCAGCTAGGAAGGTGGGAGGCCCGTACGGACTAAAAGAAGCTTTCTTT.

This clonotype was seen ten or more times. The chain combines TRBV6-5 with TRBJ2-5; 7 nucleotides agree with TRBD2. Looked up from germline, CDR1 is MNHEY and CDR2 is SVGAGI. The length of the CDR3 is 17 residues. Losses at the gene ends were 0 bases for V and 5 bases for J; bases not matched to a gene: 12. The CDR3 DNA is TGTGCCAGCAGTTACTCGTCCGAGACTAGCATGGCGGAGACCCAGTACTTC. It codes for CASSYSSETSMAETQYF.

DNA for the CDR3: TGCAGTGCCCCGGAGACTAGCGGGAGGCCAGATACGCAGTATTTT. Amino acid sequence: CSAPETSGRPDTQYF. This sequence joins TRBV20-1 and TRBJ2-3; 13 bases map to TRBD2. Trimming cost V 6 bases and J 4 bases; bases outside gene matches: 7. Germline V lookup: CDR1 DFQATT, CDR2 SNEGSKA (reference sequence). This CDR3 is 15 amino acids long.

J is TRBJ2-7 and V is TRBV29-1; D uncertain. CDR3 length: 12 amino acids. The V and J ends lost 0 bases and 4 bases respectively, with 7 bases between them. Looked up from germline, CDR1 is SQVTM and CDR2 is ANQGSEA. CDR3 sequence reads: CSVEDRFYEQYF. The CDR3 DNA is TGCAGCGTTGAAGATCGGTTTTACGAGCAGTACTTC.

This clonotype was counted ten times or more. The chain has TRBV20-1 and TRBJ1-5; TRBD1 aligns across 8 bases. Trimming cost V 1 base and J 2 bases; bases outside gene matches: 1. Germline V CDR1 and CDR2: DFQATT, SNEGSKA (reference sequence). The length of the CDR3 is 14 residues. CDR3 bases: TGCAGTGCTAGAGTACAGGGGGGCAATCAGCCCCAGCATTTT. Translation: CSARVQGGNQPQHF.

The chain combines TRBV4-1 with TRBJ2-1, with D maybe TRBD2 (6 bases). The ends were cut back, 3 bases at V and 7 bases at J, with 16 bases in the middle. Germline V lookup: CDR1 MGHRA, CDR2 YSYEKL. This CDR3 spans 15 amino acids. The DNA of the CDR3 is TGCGCCAGCAGCCATCTCGCGGAGGGCTCTAATGAGCAGTTCTTC. Its translation is CASSHLAEGSNEQFF.

The rearrangement uses TRBV20-1 and TRBJ1-6; D is perhaps TRBD1 (6 bases). This CDR3 is 15 amino acids long. Trimming took 3 bases from V and 9 from J, leaving 18 bases between them. Germline lookup yields CDR1 DFQATT and CDR2 SNEGSKA (reference sequence). This CDR3 is CSASSSTGVSSPLHF. The CDR3 DNA sequence: TGCAGTGCTAGCAGCTCGACAGGCGTTAGTTCACCCCTCCACTTT.